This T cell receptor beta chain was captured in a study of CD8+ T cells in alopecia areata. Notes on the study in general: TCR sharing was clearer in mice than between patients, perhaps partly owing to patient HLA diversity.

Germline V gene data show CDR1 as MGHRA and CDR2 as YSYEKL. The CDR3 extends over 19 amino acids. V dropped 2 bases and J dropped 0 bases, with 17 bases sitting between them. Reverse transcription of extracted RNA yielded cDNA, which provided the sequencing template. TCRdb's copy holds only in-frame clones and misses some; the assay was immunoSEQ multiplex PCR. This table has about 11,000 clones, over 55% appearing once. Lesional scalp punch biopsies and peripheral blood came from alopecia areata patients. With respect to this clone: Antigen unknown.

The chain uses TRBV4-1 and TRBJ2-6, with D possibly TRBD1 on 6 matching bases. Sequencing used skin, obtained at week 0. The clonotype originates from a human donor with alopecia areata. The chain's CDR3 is CASSQLGTQDLSGANVLTF. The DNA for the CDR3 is TGCGCCAGCAGCCAACTAGGGACACAGGATCTCTCTGGGGCCAACGTCCTGACTTTC.